This TCR beta chain was identified in a study of breast tumors, draining lymph nodes, adjacent tissues. Study observations and caveats: Tumor repertoires ranked between lymph nodes and nontumor tissue in diversity, with V and J gene preferences. Tumor T cell lymph node origin was a supported hypothesis, not proven.

Breast cancer patients provided tissue from their axillary draining lymph nodes. A single record per CDR3 protein comes from TCRdb applying MiXCR to the multiplex PCR reads. The sample shows over 200,000 distinct CDR3 sequences, 32% of them seen only once. This clonotype was observed many times. Its specificity is not known. Looked up from germline, CDR1 is SGHTA and CDR2 is FQGNSA. Trimming pared 5 bases from V and 8 bases from J, leaving 15 bases between. CDR3 length: 14 residues. The V gene is TRBV7-2, the J gene TRBJ1-4, with D possibly TRBD1 on 6 matching bases. Specimen: axillary lymph node tissue. The sequence came from a female donor with breast cancer. Some clones in this sample may be carry-over from other donors' samples. DNA for the CDR3: TGTGCCAGCAGCCGTACAGGGTTAGGGGAAAAACTGTTTTTT. It translates to CASSRTGLGEKLFF.